This T cell receptor (beta chain) was sequenced during a study of blood T cells in healthy people across ages (dated by TCRdb to about 2015). Looking at the study overall: In model experiments, template switching captured about one uniquely barcoded TCR beta cDNA molecule for every two T cells. To track age-related changes in TCR beta repertoire diversity, the study relied on deep sequencing normalized with unique cDNA molecular identifiers. Four age groups were formed from the donors: young (average approximately 17 years), middle-aged (approximately 40), aged (approximately 60) and long-lived (around 82). To avoid experimental bias, donors of different ages were spread randomly across the sequencing lanes. The study analyzed two additional independent replicas of 1 million unique cDNA reads from the same blood draw for two donors, one aged 18 to 30 and one aged 80 or older. Paper-wide results and their limitations: Bulk unsorted PBMC profiling prevented conclusive comparison of naive and antigen-experienced compartments. The percentage of naive T cells measured by flow cytometry correlated strongly with observed TCR beta diversity. Compared with the aged group, the long-lived group had more naive CD4+ T cells, fewer expanded clones and increased TCR diversity, a pattern suggesting age selection. Estimates of total diversity based on one million sequenced T cells were regarded as lower bounds and as underestimates. As age increased, observed TCR beta diversity per million T cells dropped in a roughly linear way, and a significant reduction was already evident by age about 40. Donor CMV infection status was unknown, potentially confounding age-related changes in expanded clonotypes.

Systemically healthy Caucasian individuals from Russia, 39 in total and aged roughly 6 to 100 years, were included as donors. Approximately 9.7 milliliters of peripheral blood were drawn from each donor into EDTA-treated Vacutainer tubes. Ficoll-Paque density-gradient centrifugation was used to isolate PBMCs, with at least 7 million per sample. Trizol reagent was used to extract total RNA from the PBMCs, yielding at least 5 micrograms per sample. The percentages of naive CD45RAhigh/CD27high T cells were determined by flow cytometry on a PBMC aliquot from every donor. Library construction relied on 5' RACE. Sequencing took place on an Illumina HiSeq 2500. A second PCR of about 6 to 11 cycles was performed with a sample-barcoded 5' primer and a J-beta primer mix. A unique molecular identifier was introduced onto each TCR beta cDNA molecule by a template-switch 5' adaptor carrying 12 random nucleotides. Each sample yielded at least 3 million CDR3-containing paired-end reads. All of the RNA was converted into first-strand cDNA using the Mint cDNA synthesis kit, with a TRBC-specific oligonucleotide serving as the primer. Following uracil-DNA glycosylase treatment, a first 18-cycle PCR with universal primers M1SS and BC2_uni_R was performed on all cDNA. The original pipeline was this. For normalization, 1 million high-quality reads, each with a distinct molecular identifier, were randomly selected from each sample. Reads with shared molecular identifiers were discarded instead of being binned into consensus sequences. MiTCR, set to a Q25 quality threshold and the strictest error-elimination algorithm, was used for CDR3 identification, clonotype clustering and error correction. A nonparametric unseen species model using Euler transformation provided a lower-bound estimate of total TCR beta diversity. TCRdb reprocessing: public reads trimmed at Q25 with fastp, clones called with MiXCR, in-frame beta chains kept. Records with the same CDR3 protein are collapsed into one entry carrying the most frequent genes and DNA. Here the V and J calls rest on TCRdb's processing, not on the authors' analysis. This sample lists about 1,500,000 distinct CDR3 sequences; 35% to 45% were detected once. Under 8% of the sample is taken by the ten largest.

With respect to this clonotype: Its binding antigen is unknown. No base qualities exist here, and no much larger clone lies one base off it.

Sequences were obtained from blood. The TCR originated in a woman aged 18-29 years in good health.

The DNA sequence follows: TGCGCCAGCAGCCGGACTAGCGGTATCAATGAGCAGTACTTC. This codes for CASSRTSGINEQYF. The rearrangement combines TRBV4-1 with TRBJ2-4, and TRBD2 matches 10 of the central bases. For this chain, trimming is 4 bases at the V end and 13 bases at the J end, and the number of junction bases without a gene match is 10. The CDR3 spans 14 residues, from the cysteine through the phenylalanine. CDR3 DNA is the only sequence kept; it has 42 bases, read in frame from the first base. The CDR1 and CDR2 encoded by the germline V gene are MGHRA and YSYEKL.